The 19 T cell receptor beta chains reported below all come from one sample, sequenced in a study of control samples from healthy donors and cancer patients. Sequenced by immunoSEQ multiplex PCR; TCRdb stores in-frame clones only, minus some. The table shows around 180,000 clones, with 85% to 90% occurring only once. The sequenced material came from blood. The receptors shown here come from a woman in her thirties in good health.

The rearrangement uses TRBV9 and TRBJ1-2; 9 positions match TRBD1. The CDR3 has 14 amino acids. Germline V lookup: CDR1 SGDLS, CDR2 YYNGEE. The J segment lost 3 bases and the V segment lost 6 bases, leaving 6 bases of the junction unmatched. The CDR3 DNA reads TGTGCCAGCACCCCCGGGGACAGGGACTATGGCTACACCTTC. This gives the protein CASTPGDRDYGYTF.

The chain recombines TRBV29-1 with TRBJ1-4, with TRBD1 as a possible D gene (5 bases). CDR3 length equals 14 residues. V lost 7 bases, J lost 6 bases, and 18 bases lay in between. CDR1 SQVTM and CDR2 ANQGSEA come from the germline V gene. DNA of the CDR3: TGCAGCGCCCGGGACCGCAACCCAGATGAAAAACTGTTTTTT. This translates into CSARDRNPDEKLFF.

This clone has just one count. V usage is TRBV12-5 and J usage is TRBJ2-2, with TRBD2 matching over 9 bases. In germline, CDR1 is LGHNT, CDR2 FRNRAP. CDR3 length: 17 residues. With V trimmed by 7 bases and J by 1 base, 10 bases remained unmatched. The CDR3 nucleotides read TGTGCTAGTGCCGAGGGGGGACTAGCTCAGAACACCGGGGAGCTGTTTTTT. Encoded protein: CASAEGGLAQNTGELFF. The full variable domain, its missing parts supplied by reference TRBV12-5 and TRBJ2-2, is DARVTQTPRHKVTEMGQEVTMRCQPILGHNTVFWYRQTMMQGLELLAYFRNRAPLDDSGMPKDRFSAEMPDATLATLKIQPSEPRDSAVYFCASAEGGLAQNTGELFFGEGSRLTVL.

The V and J genes are TRBV7-2 and TRBJ2-5; possible D gene TRBD1, 5 bases. The CDR3 contains 14 residues. The germline CDR1 and CDR2 sequences are SGHTA and FQGNSA. V dropped 1 base and J dropped 7 bases, with 13 bases sitting between them. The CDR3 here is CASSLGTPPTTQYF. The DNA for the CDR3 is TGTGCCAGCAGCTTAGGGACACCCCCCACGACCCAGTACTTC. The full variable domain, rest sourced from reference TRBV7-2 and TRBJ2-5, is GAGVSQSPSNKVTEKGKDVELRCDPISGHTALYWYRQSLGQGLEFLIYFQGNSAPDKSGLPSDRFSAERTGGSVSTLTIQRTQQEDSAVYLCASSLGTPPTTQYFGPGTRLLVL.

The chain is built from TRBV19 and TRBJ1-5; the D is unclear. The CDR3 length is 14 residues. Trimming cost V 6 bases and J 2 bases, with 11 bases left between them. The germline gives CDR1 LNHDA, CDR2 SQIVND (reference sequence). CDR3 protein: CASRKHEGNQPQHF. The CDR3, as DNA: TGTGCCAGTAGGAAACACGAAGGCAATCAGCCCCAGCATTTT.

V gene TRBV4-1 combines with J gene TRBJ1-3; 7 nucleotides align to TRBD1. The trim removed 1 base at V and 3 bases at J, leaving 9 bases unmatched. CDR3 length: 17 amino acids. Germline V gene sequence: CDR1 MGHRA, CDR2 YSYEKL. CDR3 bases: TGCGCCAGCAGCCAAGGTGGGGGGAGGGGGCTTGGAAACACCATATATTTT. It yields the protein CASSQGGGRGLGNTIYF.

The rearrangement uses TRBV12-5 and TRBJ2-3; 8 bases are shared with TRBD1. J was trimmed by 4 bases and V by 5 bases; bases with no gene match: 2. CDR1 and CDR2 (germline): LGHNT, FRNRAP. The CDR3 is 13 amino acids. CDR3 DNA sequence: TGTGCTAGTGGTACGACAGGGGCAGATACGCAGTATTTT. Protein sequence: CASGTTGADTQYF.

This sequence joins TRBV5-1 and TRBJ2-3; the match to TRBD2 covers 13 bases. Trimming cost V 4 bases and J 4 bases; bases outside gene matches: 3. The CDR3 contains 15 residues. Germline V lookup: CDR1 SGHRS, CDR2 YFSETQ. The CDR3 DNA reads as TGCGCCAGCAGCAGACTAGCGGGAGGTGCAGATACGCAGTATTTT. It is translated as CASSRLAGGADTQYF.

This clone appeared a few times. The chain combines TRBV6-6 with TRBJ1-4, with D perhaps matching TRBD1 (5 bases). CDR3 length equals 12 residues. V gave up 6 bases and J gave up 5 bases, with 7 bases separating them. CDR1 and CDR2 from the germline V gene are MNHNY and SVGAGI (reference sequence). This chain's CDR3 is CASRTVNEKLFF. The CDR3, as DNA: TGTGCCAGCAGGACAGTAAATGAAAAACTGTTTTTT.

The rearrangement joins TRBV10-3 to TRBJ2-5; D is ambiguous. V shed 4 bases and J shed 5 bases, with 8 bases lying between them. The CDR3 sequence is 12 residues long. Germline lookup yields CDR1 ENHRY and CDR2 SYGVKD. The CDR3 DNA reads TGTGCCATCAGTGTGGGTAGCGAGACCCAGTACTTC. This codes for CAISVGSETQYF.

The chain carries TRBV5-1 and TRBJ2-2; 8 nucleotides agree with TRBD2. The V segment lost 3 bases and the J segment 1 base; nucleotides outside the gene matches: 14. The CDR3 is made up of 19 amino acids. Germline assignment: CDR1 SGHRS and CDR2 YFSETQ. The CDR3 DNA reads TGCGCCAGCAGCTCCCCCGGGGCGGGGGGAGAACAGAACACCGGGGAGCTGTTTTTT. Translated: CASSSPGAGGEQNTGELFF.

The V gene is TRBV19, the J gene TRBJ2-7, with TRBD1 matching 11 bases. V was pared by 9 bases and J by 2 bases, with 3 bases of the junction left unmatched. The CDR3 length is 13 residues. Per germline, CDR1 LNHDA and CDR2 SQIVND (reference sequence). In DNA form, the CDR3 reads TGTGCCAGCAAGGACAGGGGGCCCTACGAGCAGTACTTC. Protein sequence: CASKDRGPYEQYF.

The chain carries TRBV19 and TRBJ2-5; D may be TRBD2 (6 bases). Per the germline V gene, CDR1 is LNHDA and CDR2 is SQIVND (reference sequence). The CDR3 extends over 13 amino acids. V was trimmed by 9 bases and J by 6 bases, leaving 17 bases between them. Here the CDR3 reads CASKEDYSKTQYF. In DNA form, the CDR3 reads TGTGCCAGCAAAGAGGACTACTCCAAGACCCAGTACTTC. The full variable domain, in which reference TRBV19 and TRBJ2-5 provide the parts outside the CDR3, is DGGITQSPKYLFRKEGQNVTLSCEQNLNHDAMYWYRQDPGQGLRLIYYSQIVNDFQKGDIAEGYSVSREKKESFPLTVTSAQKNPTAFYLCASKEDYSKTQYFGPGTRLLVL.

This chain uses TRBV5-6 with TRBJ2-7, with 9 bases aligning to TRBD1. The junction had 7 bases not matched to a gene; V was cut back by 5 bases and J by 1 base. The germline CDR1 and CDR2 sequences are SGHDT and YYEEEE. This CDR3 contains 15 residues. The CDR3 nucleotides are TGTGCCAGCAGTCTCCCCGGGACAGGGTCCTACGAGCAGTACTTC. Its protein is CASSLPGTGSYEQYF. Filled out from reference TRBV5-6 and TRBJ2-7, the complete variable domain reads DAGVTQSPTHLIKTRGQQVTLRCSPKSGHDTVSWYQQALGQGPQFIFQYYEEEERQRGNFPDRFSGHQFPNYSSELNVNALLLGDSALYLCASSLPGTGSYEQYFGPGTRLTVT.

The chain is built from TRBV20-1 and TRBJ2-7; possible D gene TRBD1, 5 bases. The V gene's germline CDR1 is DFQATT and CDR2 SNEGSKA (reference sequence). V lost 3 bases to trimming and J lost 5 bases, with 8 bases between them. The CDR3 sequence is 11 residues long. The CDR3 region has the DNA TGCAGTGCTAGTCAGGGAAACGAGCAGTACGTC. Its protein is CSASQGNEQYV.

This chain uses TRBV5-4 with TRBJ2-2; 12 bases map to TRBD2. J gave up 3 bases and V 4 bases, and 4 bases lay outside the gene matches. This CDR3 is built from 16 residues. Germline V gene data show CDR1 as SGHNT and CDR2 as YYREEE (reference sequence). Here the CDR3 DNA reads TGTGCCAGCAGCCAGGGACTAGCGGGTCACACCGGGGAGCTGTTTTTT. Translation gives CASSQGLAGHTGELFF.

The CDR3 nucleotides are TGTGCCAGCAGCTTGGATCCCAGTCGCGAGCAGTACGTC. This sequence encodes CASSLDPSREQYV. The chain has TRBV5-4 and TRBJ2-7; no clear D. CDR1 and CDR2 (germline): SGHNT, YYREEE (reference sequence). The CDR3 has 13 amino acids. V shed 0 bases and J shed 6 bases, with 10 bases lying between them.

This rearrangement joins TRBV19 to TRBJ1-1, with unresolved D. The CDR3 totals 11 residues. With 2 bases removed from V and 11 bases from J, the gap between germline ends came to 9 bases. Germline V gene sequence: CDR1 LNHDA, CDR2 SQIVND (reference sequence). CDR3 amino acids: CASSITSDAFF. The CDR3 bases are TGTGCCAGTAGTATAACATCGGATGCTTTCTTT.

The chain combines TRBV27 with TRBJ1-1, with 8 bases matching TRBD1. J gave up 4 bases and V 5 bases, and 15 bases lay outside the gene matches. Germline CDR1 is MNHEY and CDR2 is SMNVEV (reference sequence). The length of the CDR3 is 17 residues. CDR3 in amino acids: CASSVRVQGALPTEAFF. The CDR3 DNA follows: TGTGCCAGCAGTGTAAGGGTCCAGGGGGCCCTACCCACTGAAGCTTTCTTT.